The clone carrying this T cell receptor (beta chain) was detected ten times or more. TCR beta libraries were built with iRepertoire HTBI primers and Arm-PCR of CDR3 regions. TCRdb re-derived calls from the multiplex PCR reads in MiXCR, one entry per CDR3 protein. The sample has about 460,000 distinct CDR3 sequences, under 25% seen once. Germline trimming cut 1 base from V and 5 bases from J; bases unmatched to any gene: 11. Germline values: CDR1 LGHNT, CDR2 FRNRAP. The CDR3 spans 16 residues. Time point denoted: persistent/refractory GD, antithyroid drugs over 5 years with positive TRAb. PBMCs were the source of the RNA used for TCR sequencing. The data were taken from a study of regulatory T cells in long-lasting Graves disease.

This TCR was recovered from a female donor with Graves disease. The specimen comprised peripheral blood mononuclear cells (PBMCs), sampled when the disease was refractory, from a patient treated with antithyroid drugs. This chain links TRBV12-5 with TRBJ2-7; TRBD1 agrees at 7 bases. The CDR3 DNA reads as TGTGCTAGTGGTTTGGAGCGGACAGGTAATCGCGACGAGCAGTACTTC. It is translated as CASGLERTGNRDEQYF. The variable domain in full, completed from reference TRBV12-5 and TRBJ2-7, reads DARVTQTPRHKVTEMGQEVTMRCQPILGHNTVFWYRQTMMQGLELLAYFRNRAPLDDSGMPKDRFSAEMPDATLATLKIQPSEPRDSAVYFCASGLERTGNRDEQYFGPGTRLTVT.